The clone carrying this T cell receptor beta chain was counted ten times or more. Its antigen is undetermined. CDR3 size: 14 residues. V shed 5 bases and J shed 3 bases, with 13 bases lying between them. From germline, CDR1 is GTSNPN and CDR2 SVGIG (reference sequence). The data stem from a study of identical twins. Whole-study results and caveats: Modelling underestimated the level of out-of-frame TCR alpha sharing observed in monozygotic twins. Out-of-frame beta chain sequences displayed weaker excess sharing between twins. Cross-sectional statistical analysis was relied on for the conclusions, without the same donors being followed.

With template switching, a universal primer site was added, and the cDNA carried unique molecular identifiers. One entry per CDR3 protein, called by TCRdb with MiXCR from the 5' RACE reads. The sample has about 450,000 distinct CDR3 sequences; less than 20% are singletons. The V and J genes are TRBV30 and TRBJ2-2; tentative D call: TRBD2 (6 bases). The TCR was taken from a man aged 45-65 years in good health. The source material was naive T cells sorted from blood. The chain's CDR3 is CAWSQGGDTGELFF. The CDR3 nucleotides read TGTGCCTGGTCCCAGGGCGGGGACACCGGGGAGCTGTTTTTT.